Listed below are T cell receptor beta chains from one sample, sequenced in a study of blood T cell repertoires in COVID-19. The table came from immunoSEQ multiplex PCR; TCRdb's copy has only in-frame clones and leaves some out. The data show about 290,000 clones, about 89% seen once. Sequencing was carried out using peripheral blood. The source is a man aged 40-49 years with acute or convalescent COVID-19. The CDR3 runs from the conserved cysteine through the conserved F or W. A D gene is named only where the DNA matches it firmly. Clone size is shown for a subset of rows, as once, few, many or a class of expanded clone.

>.|TRBJ2-2|.|TRBV2|14
TGTGCCAGCAGTCCAGGGGCACGGACCGGGGAGCTGTTTTTT
CASSPGARTGELFF
>few|TRBJ2-1|TRBD1|TRBV6-5|13
TGTGCCAGTGGGGGACAGCGAAGGAGTGAGCAGTTCTTC
CASGGQRRSEQFF
>.|TRBJ2-1|TRBD2|TRBV24-1|15
TGTGCCACCTGGAAGGGAGCGGGGGGTAACAATGAGCAGTTCTTC
CATWKGAGGNNEQFF
>once|TRBJ2-2|TRBD2|TRBV6-5|14
TGTGCCAGCAGGGGACCGGGGGGCACCGGGGAGCTGTTTTTT
CASRGPGGTGELFF
>.|TRBJ1-3|TRBD1|TRBV5-4|14
TGTGCCAGCAGCCCGGACAGGGCCGGAAACACCATATATTTT
CASSPDRAGNTIYF
>.|TRBJ2-3|.|TRBV2|16
TGTGCCAGCAGTGGAGCGGGTACTACTAGCACAGATACGCAGTATTTT
CASSGAGTTSTDTQYF
>.|TRBJ2-2|.|TRBV4-1|14
TGCGCCAGCAGCCAACCCCCTAGCTCCGGGGAGCTGTTTTTT
CASSQPPSSGELFF
>.|TRBJ2-3|TRBD2|TRBV6-5|14
TGTGCCAGCGTCATGGTAGCGGGCCCAGATACGCAGTATTTT
CASVMVAGPDTQYF
>.|TRBJ2-7|.|TRBV12-5|11
TGTGCTAGTGGTTTGCCGGGAGAGCAGTACTTC
CASGLPGEQYF
>.|TRBJ1-3|.|TRBV30|13
TGTGCCTCGACGGCGGGCTCTGGAAACACCATATATTTT
CASTAGSGNTIYF
>.|TRBJ2-7|TRBD2|TRBV30|16
TGTGCCTGGAGTTCTTATATGGGAGGGAACTCCTACGAGCAGTACTTC
CAWSSYMGGNSYEQYF
>.|TRBJ1-2|.|TRBV7-8|15
TGTGCCAGCAGCTTAAGCGAGGTCCCCGGCTATGGCTACACCTTC
CASSLSEVPGYGYTF
>.|TRBJ1-2|.|TRBV6-1|15
TGTGCCAGCAGTGAAGGAGGAGGGGTTGGGTATGGCTACACCTTC
CASSEGGGVGYGYTF
>.|TRBJ2-1|.|TRBV19|13
TGTGCCAGTAGCCCTGCGTTGGAGAATGAGCAGTTCTTC
CASSPALENEQFF
>once|TRBJ1-4|.|TRBV19|15
TGTGCCAGTAGTACCGGGAGCCGAGGGAATGAAAAACTGTTTTTT
CASSTGSRGNEKLFF
>.|TRBJ2-7|TRBD1|TRBV27|14
TGTGCCAGCAGTTTGGGACAGGGGGCTGATGAGCAGTACTTC
CASSLGQGADEQYF
>few|TRBJ1-2|TRBD1|TRBV24-1|16
TGTGCCACCAGTGACCCATCCGACAGGGGGAACTATGGCTACACCTTC
CATSDPSDRGNYGYTF
>.|TRBJ2-3|.|TRBV3-1/TRBV3-2|16
TGTGCCAGCAGCCAATTTTCGGGGGGCCTCACAGATACGCAGTATTTT
CASSQFSGGLTDTQYF
>.|TRBJ2-1|.|TRBV29-1|13
TGCAGCGTGCTGGAAGCCAGGGAACATGAGCAGTTCTTC
CSVLEAREHEQFF
>.|TRBJ2-1|.|TRBV11-3|12
TGTGCCAGCAGCCGCGGATCCGATGAGCAGTTCTTC
CASSRGSDEQFF
>.|TRBJ2-3|.|TRBV5-1|14
TGCGCCATCCGAGACGGAGCGGGCACAGATACGCAGTATTTT
CAIRDGAGTDTQYF
>once|TRBJ1-1|.|TRBV18|14
TGTGCCAGCTCACCAGGACAGTCAAACACTGAAGCTTTCTTT
CASSPGQSNTEAFF
>.|TRBJ1-3|.|TRBV11-3|15
TGTGCCAGCAGCTTAGATCCAGGGCCTGGAAACACCATATATTTT
CASSLDPGPGNTIYF
>.|TRBJ1-6|.|TRBV12-3/TRBV12-4|12
TGTGCCAGCAGTTTAGCCCTGTCACCCCTCCACTTT
CASSLALSPLHF